The source of this T cell receptor beta chain is a study of molecular identifiers for immune sequencing clone quantification. Study overall: Sequencing covered four of five parts into which replicate RNA from approximately 22,000 or 94,000 naive CD8 cells was split.

CDR3 size: 15 residues. Trimming stripped 3 bases from V and 0 bases from J, with 12 bases between. Germline CDR1 LNHDA, CDR2 SQIVND (reference sequence). Libraries used roughly 17,000 to 1,000,000 sorted naive CD8 T cells and 10%, 30% or 50% RNA input. CD8+CD4-CCR7+CD45RA+ cells were sorted as naive CD8 T cells. Each CDR3 protein gets one entry after TCRdb re-called the PCR reads with MiXCR. The data show approximately 670,000 distinct CDR3 sequences, just under 20% seen once. Points from the study as a whole: Clones that exceeded 20 RNA copies held over 98% of effector molecules, yet under 1% in naive cells.

Concerning this clonotype itself: Its specificity is unknown.

Material: naive CD8+ T cells from blood, with Jurkat cell RNA spiked in. Noted subset: FACS-sorted CD8+CD4-CCR7+CD45RA+ naive T cells. The clonotype originates from a human donor in good health. Some libraries in this study had Jurkat cell RNA spiked in. The V call is TRBV19, the J call TRBJ2-7; D perhaps matches TRBD1 (6 bases). The CDR3 region is CASSMTGLNSYEQYF. CDR3 coding DNA: TGTGCCAGTAGTATGACAGGCCTTAACTCCTACGAGCAGTACTTC.